The source of this T cell receptor beta chain is a study of type 1 and type 2 diabetes patients. PCR was run on genomic DNA. A primer set of 30 forward and 13 reverse primers amplified the CDR3. TCRdb re-called the multiplex PCR reads through MiXCR, storing one row per CDR3 protein. The top ten hold roughly 15% of the sample, which has fewer than 300,000 distinct CDR3 sequences, approximately 50% seen once. The germline V gene encodes CDR1 MNHEY and CDR2 SMNVEV (reference sequence). The CDR3 is made up of 14 amino acids. V lost 6 bases and J 8 bases, leaving 17 bases between the germline ends. The source of this sequence is a man younger than 35 with type 2 diabetes. The V call is TRBV27, the J call TRBJ2-1; D is perhaps TRBD2 (6 bases). Sequenced input: peripheral blood mononuclear cells (PBMCs). CDR3 sequence: CASRDYDLYDEQFF. CDR3 nucleotides: TGTGCCAGCAGGGACTATGACCTTTACGATGAGCAGTTCTTC.